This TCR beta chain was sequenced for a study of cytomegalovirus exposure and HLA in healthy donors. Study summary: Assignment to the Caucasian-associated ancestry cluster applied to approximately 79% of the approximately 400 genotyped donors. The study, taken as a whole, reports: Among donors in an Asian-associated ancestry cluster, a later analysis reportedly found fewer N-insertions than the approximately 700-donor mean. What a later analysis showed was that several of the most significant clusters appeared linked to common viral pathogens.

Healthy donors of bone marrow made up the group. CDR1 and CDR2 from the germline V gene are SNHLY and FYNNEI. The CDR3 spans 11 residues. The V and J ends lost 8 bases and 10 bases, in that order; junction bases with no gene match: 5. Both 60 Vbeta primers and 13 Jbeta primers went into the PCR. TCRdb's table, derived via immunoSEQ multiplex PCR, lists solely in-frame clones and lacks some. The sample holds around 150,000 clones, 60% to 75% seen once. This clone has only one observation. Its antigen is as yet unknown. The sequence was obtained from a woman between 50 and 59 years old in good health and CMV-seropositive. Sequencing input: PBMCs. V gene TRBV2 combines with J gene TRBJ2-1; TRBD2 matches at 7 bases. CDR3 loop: CASGPGLEQFF. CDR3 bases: TGTGCCAGCGGACCGGGACTAGAGCAGTTCTTC.